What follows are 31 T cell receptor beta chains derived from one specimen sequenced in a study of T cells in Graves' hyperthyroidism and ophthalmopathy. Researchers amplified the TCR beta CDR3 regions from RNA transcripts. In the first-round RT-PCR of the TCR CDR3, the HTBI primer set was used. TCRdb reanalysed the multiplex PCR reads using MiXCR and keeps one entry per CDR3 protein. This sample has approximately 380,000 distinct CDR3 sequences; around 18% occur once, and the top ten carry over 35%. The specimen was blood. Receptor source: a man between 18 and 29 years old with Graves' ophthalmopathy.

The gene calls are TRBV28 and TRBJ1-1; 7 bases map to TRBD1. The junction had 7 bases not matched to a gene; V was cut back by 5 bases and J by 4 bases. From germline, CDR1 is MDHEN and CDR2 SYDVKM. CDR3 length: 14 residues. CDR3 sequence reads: CASSPRGASTEAFF. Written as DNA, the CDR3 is TGTGCCAGCAGTCCCAGGGGGGCGAGCACTGAAGCTTTCTTT.

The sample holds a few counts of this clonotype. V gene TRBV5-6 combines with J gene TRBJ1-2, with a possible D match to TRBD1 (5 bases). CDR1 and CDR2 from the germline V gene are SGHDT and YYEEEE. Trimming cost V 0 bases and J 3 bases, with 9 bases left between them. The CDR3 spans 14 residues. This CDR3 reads CASSLAATDYGYTF. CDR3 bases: TGTGCCAGCAGCTTGGCCGCGACAGACTATGGCTACACCTTC. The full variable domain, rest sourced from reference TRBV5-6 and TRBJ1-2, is DAGVTQSPTHLIKTRGQQVTLRCSPKSGHDTVSWYQQALGQGPQFIFQYYEEEERQRGNFPDRFSGHQFPNYSSELNVNALLLGDSALYLCASSLAATDYGYTFGSGTRLTVV.

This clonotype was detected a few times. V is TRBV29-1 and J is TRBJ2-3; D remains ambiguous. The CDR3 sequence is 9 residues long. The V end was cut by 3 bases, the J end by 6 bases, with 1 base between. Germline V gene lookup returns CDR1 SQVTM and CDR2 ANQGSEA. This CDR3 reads CSVDDTQYF. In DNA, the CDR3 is TGCAGCGTTGATGATACGCAGTATTTT.

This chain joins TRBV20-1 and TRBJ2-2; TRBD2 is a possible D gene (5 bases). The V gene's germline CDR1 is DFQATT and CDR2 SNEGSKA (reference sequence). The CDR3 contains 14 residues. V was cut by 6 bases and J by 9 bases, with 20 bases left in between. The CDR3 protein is CSAVAFVPLRELFF. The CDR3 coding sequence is TGCAGTGCGGTAGCGTTCGTGCCCTTGAGGGAGCTGTTTTTT.

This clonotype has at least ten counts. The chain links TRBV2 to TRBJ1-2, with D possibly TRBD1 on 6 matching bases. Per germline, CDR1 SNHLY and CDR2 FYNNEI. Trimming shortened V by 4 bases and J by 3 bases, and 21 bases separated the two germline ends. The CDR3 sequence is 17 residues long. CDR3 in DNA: TGTGCCAGCAGTGGGGGGCCGATAGGCGGGAGTTACTATGGCTACACCTTC. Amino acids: CASSGGPIGGSYYGYTF.

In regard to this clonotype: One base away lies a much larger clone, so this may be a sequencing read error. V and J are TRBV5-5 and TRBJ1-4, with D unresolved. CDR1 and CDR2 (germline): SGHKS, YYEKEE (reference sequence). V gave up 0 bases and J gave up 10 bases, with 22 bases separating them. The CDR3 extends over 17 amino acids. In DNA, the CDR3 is TGTGCCAGCAGCTTGGTCTACAGCGGAGGGATGATTGGAAAACTGTTTTTT. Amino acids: CASSLVYSGGMIGKLFF.

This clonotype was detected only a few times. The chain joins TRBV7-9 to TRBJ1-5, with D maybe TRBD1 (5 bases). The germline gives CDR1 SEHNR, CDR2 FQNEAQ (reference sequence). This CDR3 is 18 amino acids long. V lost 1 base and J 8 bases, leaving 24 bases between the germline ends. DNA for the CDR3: TGTGCCAGCAGCTTAGGAAGACAGACCCCCAGGGAGATCAAGCCCCAGCATTTT. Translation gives CASSLGRQTPREIKPQHF.

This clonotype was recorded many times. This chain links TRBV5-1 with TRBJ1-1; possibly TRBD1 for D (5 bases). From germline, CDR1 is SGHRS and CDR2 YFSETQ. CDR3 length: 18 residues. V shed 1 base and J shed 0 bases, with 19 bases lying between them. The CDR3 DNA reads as TGCGCCAGCAGCTTGTTGGTTGGATGGGGGGGGGTGAACACTGAAGCTTTCTTT. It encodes CASSLLVGWGGVNTEAFF.

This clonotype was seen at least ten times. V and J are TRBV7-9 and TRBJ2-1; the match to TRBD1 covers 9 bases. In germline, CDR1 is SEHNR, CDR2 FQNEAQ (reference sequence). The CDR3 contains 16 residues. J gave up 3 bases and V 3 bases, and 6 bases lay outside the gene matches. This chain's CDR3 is CASSFHRDRDYNEQFF. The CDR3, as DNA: TGTGCCAGCAGCTTCCACCGGGACAGGGACTACAATGAGCAGTTCTTC. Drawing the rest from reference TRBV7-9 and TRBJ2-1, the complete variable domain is DTGVSQNPRHKITKRGQNVTFRCDPISEHNRLYWYRQTLGQGPEFLTYFQNEAQLEKSRLLSDRFSAERPKGSFSTLEIQRTEQGDSAMYLCASSFHRDRDYNEQFFGPGTRLTVL.

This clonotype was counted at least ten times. The CDR3, as DNA: TGTGCCAGCAGTTCAGGAGTAACTAATGAAAAACTGTTTTTT. Encoded protein: CASSSGVTNEKLFF. J is TRBJ1-4 and V is TRBV28, with D hard to call. This CDR3 is built from 14 residues. Per the germline V gene, CDR1 is MDHEN and CDR2 is SYDVKM. The V end lost 4 bases, the J end lost 1 base, and 7 bases lay between the germline ends.

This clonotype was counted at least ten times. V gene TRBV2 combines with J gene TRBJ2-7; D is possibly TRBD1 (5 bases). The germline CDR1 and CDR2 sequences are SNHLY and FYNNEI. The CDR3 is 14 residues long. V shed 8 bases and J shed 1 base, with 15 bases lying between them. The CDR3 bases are TGTGCCAGCTATCCCGGACACTCATCCTACGAGCAGTACTTC. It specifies CASYPGHSSYEQYF. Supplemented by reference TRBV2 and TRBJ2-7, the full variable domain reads EPEVTQTPSHQVTQMGQEVILRCVPISNHLYFYWYRQILGQKVEFLVSFYNNEISEKSEIFDDQFSVERPDGSNFTLKIRSTKLEDSAMYFCASYPGHSSYEQYFGPGTRLTVT.

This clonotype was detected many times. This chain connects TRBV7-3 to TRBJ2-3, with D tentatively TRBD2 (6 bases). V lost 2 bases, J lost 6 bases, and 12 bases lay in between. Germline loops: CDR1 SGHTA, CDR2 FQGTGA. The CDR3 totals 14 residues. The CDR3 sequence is CASSLVGSGDTQYF. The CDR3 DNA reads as TGTGCCAGCAGCTTAGTGGGTAGCGGCGATACGCAGTATTTT. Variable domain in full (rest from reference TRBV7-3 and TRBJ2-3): GAGVSQTPSNKVTEKGKYVELRCDPISGHTALYWYRQSLGQGPEFLIYFQGTGAADDSGLPNDRFFAVRPEGSVSTLKIQRTERGDSAVYLCASSLVGSGDTQYFGPGTRLTVL.

CDR3 amino acids: CASSALWAGGTEAFF. CDR3 coding DNA: TGTGCCAGCAGCGCCCTATGGGCAGGCGGCACTGAAGCTTTCTTT. V usage is TRBV2 and J usage is TRBJ1-1; D is unresolved. The V gene lost 6 bases and the J gene lost 4 bases, with 18 bases spanning the gap. Germline values: CDR1 SNHLY, CDR2 FYNNEI. The CDR3 consists of 15 residues.

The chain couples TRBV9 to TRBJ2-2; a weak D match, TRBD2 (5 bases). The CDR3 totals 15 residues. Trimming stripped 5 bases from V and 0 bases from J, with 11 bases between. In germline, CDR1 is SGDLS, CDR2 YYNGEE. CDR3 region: CASSASGSNTGELFF. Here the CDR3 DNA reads TGTGCCAGCAGTGCGAGCGGCTCGAACACCGGGGAGCTGTTTTTT.

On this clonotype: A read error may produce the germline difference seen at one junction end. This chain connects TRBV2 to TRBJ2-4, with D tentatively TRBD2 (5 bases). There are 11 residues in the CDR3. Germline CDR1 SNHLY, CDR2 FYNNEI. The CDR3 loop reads CASSSGDYGHF. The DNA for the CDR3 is TGTGCCAGCAGCTCGGGCGACTACGGACACTTC.

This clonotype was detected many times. The CDR3 DNA sequence: TGTGCCAGCGAGGGCTGGATATACAATGAGCAGTTCTTC. Translation: CASEGWIYNEQFF. This rearrangement joins TRBV7-9 to TRBJ2-1, with D tentatively TRBD2 (5 bases). The CDR3 contains 13 residues. Germline loops: CDR1 SEHNR, CDR2 FQNEAQ (reference sequence). V dropped 8 bases and J dropped 4 bases, with 12 bases sitting between them. Based on the CDR3 plus reference TRBV7-9 and TRBJ2-1, the full variable domain is DTGVSQNPRHKITKRGQNVTFRCDPISEHNRLYWYRQTLGQGPEFLTYFQNEAQLEKSRLLSDRFSAERPKGSFSTLEIQRTEQGDSAMYLCASEGWIYNEQFFGPGTRLTVL.

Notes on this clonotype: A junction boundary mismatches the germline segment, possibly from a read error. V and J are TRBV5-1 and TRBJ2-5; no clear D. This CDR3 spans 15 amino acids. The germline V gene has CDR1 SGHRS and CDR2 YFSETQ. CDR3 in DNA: TGCGCCGGCAGTCCACGGGTCACAGCTCAAGAGACCCAGTACTTC. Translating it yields CAGSPRVTAQETQYF.

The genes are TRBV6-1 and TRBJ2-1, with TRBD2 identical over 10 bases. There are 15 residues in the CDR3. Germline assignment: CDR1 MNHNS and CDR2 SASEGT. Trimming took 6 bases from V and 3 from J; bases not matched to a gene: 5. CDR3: CASRRSSGGYNEQFF. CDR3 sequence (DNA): TGTGCCAGCAGGCGCTCTAGCGGGGGCTACAATGAGCAGTTCTTC.

CDR3: CASSTGTSDSNQPQHF. CDR3 in DNA: TGTGCCAGCAGTACCGGGACTTCTGATAGCAATCAGCCCCAGCATTTT. V usage is TRBV12-3 or TRBV12-4 and J usage is TRBJ1-5, with a tentative D call TRBD1 (5 bases). CDR3 length equals 16 residues. Trimming pared 5 bases from V and 0 bases from J, leaving 14 bases between.

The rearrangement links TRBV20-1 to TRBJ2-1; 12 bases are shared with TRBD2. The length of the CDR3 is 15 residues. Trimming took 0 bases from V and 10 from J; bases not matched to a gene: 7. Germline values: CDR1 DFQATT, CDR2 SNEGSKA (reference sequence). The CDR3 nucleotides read TGCAGTGCTAGAGATCCTAGCGGGGGGGCCGGCGAGCAGTTCTTC. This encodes CSARDPSGGAGEQFF.

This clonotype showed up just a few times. The CDR3 reads CSASEDSHWGSPLHF. The CDR3, as DNA: TGCAGTGCTAGCGAGGACAGTCACTGGGGTTCACCCCTCCACTTT. V gene TRBV20-1 combines with J gene TRBJ1-6; weak D call: TRBD1 (6 bases). Germline V gene data show CDR1 as DFQATT and CDR2 as SNEGSKA (reference sequence). The CDR3 length is 15 residues. The germline V and J ends were trimmed by 3 bases and 9 bases, with 18 bases remaining between them.

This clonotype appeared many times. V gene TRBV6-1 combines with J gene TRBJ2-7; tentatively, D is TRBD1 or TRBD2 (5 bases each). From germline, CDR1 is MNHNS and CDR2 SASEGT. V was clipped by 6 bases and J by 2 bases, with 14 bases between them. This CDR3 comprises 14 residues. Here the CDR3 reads CASSRLVGAYEQYF. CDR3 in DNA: TGTGCCAGCAGCCGCTTGGTGGGGGCCTACGAGCAGTACTTC.

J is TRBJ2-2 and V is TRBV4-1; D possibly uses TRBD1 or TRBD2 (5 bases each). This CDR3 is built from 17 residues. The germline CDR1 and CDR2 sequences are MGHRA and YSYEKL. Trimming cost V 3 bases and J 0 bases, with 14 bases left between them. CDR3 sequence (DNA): TGCGCCAGCAGCCACTTCCCCGGGACGGCGAACACCGGGGAGCTGTTTTTT. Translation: CASSHFPGTANTGELFF.

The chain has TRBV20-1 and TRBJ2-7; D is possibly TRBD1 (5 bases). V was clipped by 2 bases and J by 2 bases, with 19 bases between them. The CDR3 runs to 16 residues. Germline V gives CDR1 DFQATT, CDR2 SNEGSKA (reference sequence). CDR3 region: CSARTRATGFTYEQYF. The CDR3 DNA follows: TGCAGTGCTAGAACCCGAGCAACAGGTTTTACCTACGAGCAGTACTTC.

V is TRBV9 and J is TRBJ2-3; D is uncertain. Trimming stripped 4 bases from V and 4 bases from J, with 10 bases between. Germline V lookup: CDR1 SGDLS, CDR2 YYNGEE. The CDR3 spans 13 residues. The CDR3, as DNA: TGTGCCAGCAGCAGGAATAACGCAGATACGCAGTATTTT. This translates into CASSRNNADTQYF.

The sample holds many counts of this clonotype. DNA of the CDR3: TGTGCCAGCAGCTTTAGCGGGGGGCCACCCCAAGATACGCAGTATTTT. It specifies CASSFSGGPPQDTQYF. V is TRBV11-2 and J is TRBJ2-3; 10 bases line up with TRBD2. Germline V gene sequence: CDR1 SGHAT, CDR2 FQNNGV. V shed 3 bases, J shed 5 bases, and the junction held 8 bases outside the gene matches. CDR3 size: 16 residues.

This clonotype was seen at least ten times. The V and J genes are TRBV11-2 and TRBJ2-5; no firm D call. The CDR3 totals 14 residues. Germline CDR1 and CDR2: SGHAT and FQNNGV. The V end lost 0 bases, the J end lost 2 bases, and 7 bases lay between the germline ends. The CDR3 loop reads CASSLEWLQETQYF. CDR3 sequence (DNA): TGTGCCAGCAGCTTAGAGTGGTTACAAGAGACCCAGTACTTC.

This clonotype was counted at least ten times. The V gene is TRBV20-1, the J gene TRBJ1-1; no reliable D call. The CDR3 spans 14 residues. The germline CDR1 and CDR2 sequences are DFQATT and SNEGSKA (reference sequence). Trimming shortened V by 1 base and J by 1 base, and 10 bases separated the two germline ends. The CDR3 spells CSARGGSQNTEAFF. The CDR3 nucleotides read TGCAGTGCTAGAGGAGGTAGCCAGAACACTGAAGCTTTCTTT.

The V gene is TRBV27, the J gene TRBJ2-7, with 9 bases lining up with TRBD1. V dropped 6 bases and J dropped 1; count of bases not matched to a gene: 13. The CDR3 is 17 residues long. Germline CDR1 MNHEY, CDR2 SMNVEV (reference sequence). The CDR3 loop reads CASRPGTGPGGSYEQYF. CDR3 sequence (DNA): TGTGCCAGCAGGCCCGGGACAGGGCCTGGAGGGTCCTACGAGCAGTACTTC.

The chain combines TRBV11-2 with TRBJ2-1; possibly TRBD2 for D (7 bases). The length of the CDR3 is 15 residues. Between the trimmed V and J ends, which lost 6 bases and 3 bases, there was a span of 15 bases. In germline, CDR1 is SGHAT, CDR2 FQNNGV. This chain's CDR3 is CASRRWGGNYNEQFF. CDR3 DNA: TGTGCCAGCAGGCGCTGGGGGGGCAACTACAATGAGCAGTTCTTC.

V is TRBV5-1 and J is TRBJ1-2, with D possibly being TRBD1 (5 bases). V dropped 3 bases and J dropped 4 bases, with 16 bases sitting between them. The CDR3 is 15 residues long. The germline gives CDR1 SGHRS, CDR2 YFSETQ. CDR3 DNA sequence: TGCGCCAGCAGCTCATTCGGAGGGGAGAGCTATGGCTACACCTTC. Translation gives CASSSFGGESYGYTF.